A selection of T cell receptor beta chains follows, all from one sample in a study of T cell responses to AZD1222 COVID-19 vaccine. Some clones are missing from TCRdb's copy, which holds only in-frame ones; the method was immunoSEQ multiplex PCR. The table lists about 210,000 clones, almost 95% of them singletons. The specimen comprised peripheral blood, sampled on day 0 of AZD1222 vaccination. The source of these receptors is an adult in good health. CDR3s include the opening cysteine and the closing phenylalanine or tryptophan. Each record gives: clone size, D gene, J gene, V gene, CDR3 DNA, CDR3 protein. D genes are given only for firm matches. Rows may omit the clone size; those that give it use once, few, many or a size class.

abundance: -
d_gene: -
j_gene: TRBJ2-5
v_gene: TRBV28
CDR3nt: TGTGCCAGCAGCCATGAGGGTACCTTAGAGACCCAGTACTTC
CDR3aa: CASSHEGTLETQYF

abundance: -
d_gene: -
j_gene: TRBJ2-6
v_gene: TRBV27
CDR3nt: TGTGCCAGCAGTTGGGTTCAAGGCGGCCACTCTGGGGCCAACGTCCTGACTTTC
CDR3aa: CASSWVQGGHSGANVLTF

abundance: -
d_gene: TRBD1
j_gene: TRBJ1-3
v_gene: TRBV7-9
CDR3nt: TGTGCCAGCAGCGGACGGTGGGACAGGGAAGTTGGAAACACCATATATTTT
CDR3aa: CASSGRWDREVGNTIYF

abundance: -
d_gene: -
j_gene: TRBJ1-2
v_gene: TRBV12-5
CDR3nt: TGTGCTAGTGGTTTGGCTCCGGGGCAGGGGAATACCTTC
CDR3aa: CASGLAPGQGNTF

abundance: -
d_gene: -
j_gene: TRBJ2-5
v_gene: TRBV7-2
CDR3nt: TGTGCCAGCAACCTACCCACAGGGCAAGAGACCCAGTACTTC
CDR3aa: CASNLPTGQETQYF

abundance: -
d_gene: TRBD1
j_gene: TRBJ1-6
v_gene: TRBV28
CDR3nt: TGTGCCGAAAGGGGAGGGGACAGATATAATTCACCCCTCCACTTT
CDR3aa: CAERGGDRYNSPLHF

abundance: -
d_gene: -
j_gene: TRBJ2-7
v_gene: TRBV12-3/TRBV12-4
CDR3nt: TGTGCCAGCAGATCAGGGTTTTACGAGCAGTACTTC
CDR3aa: CASRSGFYEQYF

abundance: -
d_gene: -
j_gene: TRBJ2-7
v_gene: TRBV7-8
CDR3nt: TGTGCCAGCAGCTTAGTAGTAGGGGAGGTCTACGAGCAGTACTTC
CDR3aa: CASSLVVGEVYEQYF

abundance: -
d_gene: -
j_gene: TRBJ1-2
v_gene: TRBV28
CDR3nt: TGTGCCAGCAGCCTAAAGGCTCGTCAAGGGAGATACACCTTC
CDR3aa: CASSLKARQGRYTF

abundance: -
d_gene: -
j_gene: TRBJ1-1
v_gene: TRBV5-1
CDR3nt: TGCGCCAGCAGCTCAGGGGCCCACACTGAAGCTTTCTTT
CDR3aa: CASSSGAHTEAFF

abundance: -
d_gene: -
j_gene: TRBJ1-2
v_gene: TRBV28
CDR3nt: TGTGCCAGCAGTCTTGGTAAAGGGTGGGGCTACACCTTC
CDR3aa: CASSLGKGWGYTF

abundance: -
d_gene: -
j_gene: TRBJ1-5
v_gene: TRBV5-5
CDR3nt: TGTGCCAGCAGCTGGGGGTGGGGCAGCAATCAGCCCCAGCATTTT
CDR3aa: CASSWGWGSNQPQHF

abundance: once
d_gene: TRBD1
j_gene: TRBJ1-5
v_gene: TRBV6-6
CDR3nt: TGTGCCAGCAGGGGGGACAGGGCCCTCAATCAGCCCCAGCATTTT
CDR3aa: CASRGDRALNQPQHF

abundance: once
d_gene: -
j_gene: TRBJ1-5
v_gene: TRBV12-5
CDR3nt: TGTGCTAGTGGTGCCCCGGGGGCTAAAAATCAGCCCCAGCATTTT
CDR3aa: CASGAPGAKNQPQHF

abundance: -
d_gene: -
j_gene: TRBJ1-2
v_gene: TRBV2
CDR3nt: TGTGCCAGCAGTGAAGCGCAAGGGCCCGGCTATGGCTACACCTTC
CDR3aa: CASSEAQGPGYGYTF

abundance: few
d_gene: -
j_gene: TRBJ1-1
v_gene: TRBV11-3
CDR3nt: TGTGCCAGCGGGCAAGTAGGCACTGAAGCTTTCTTT
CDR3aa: CASGQVGTEAFF

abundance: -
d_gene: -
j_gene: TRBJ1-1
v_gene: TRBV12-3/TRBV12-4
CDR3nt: TGTGCCAGCAGTTTTTCCACTGAAGCTTTCTTT
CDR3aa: CASSFSTEAFF